This record looks at one TCR beta chain sequence and its context. The entry originates in a study of shared clonotypes between healthy human individuals. Germline V gene lookup returns CDR1 SGHRS and CDR2 YFSETQ. The CDR3 loop spans 15 amino acids. V gave up 1 base and J gave up 6 bases; unmatched junction bases: 9. TCRdb keeps only in-frame clones here, not all; method: immunoSEQ multiplex PCR. The sample comprises 2,500,000 or so clones, around 90% of which are singletons, and roughly 0.14% rests with the top ten. Adults of Caucasian background living in Nashville, Tennessee made up all donors. The sample comprised naive CD4+ T cells sorted from blood. Noted subset: CD45RA+ positively selected. V is TRBV5-1 and J is TRBJ2-7, with 8 bases identical to TRBD1. This sequence originates from a man between 18 and 29 years old in good health. The CDR3 loop reads CASSLQGALGREQYF. In DNA, the CDR3 is TGCGCCAGCAGCTTGCAGGGGGCCCTAGGACGCGAGCAGTACTTC.